Here is one TCR beta chain with its context. These data are taken from a study of blood T cell repertoires in COVID-19. V dropped 6 bases and J dropped 0; count of bases not matched to a gene: 10. The CDR3 contains 16 residues. CDR1 and CDR2 from the germline V gene are MNHNY and SVGAGI (reference sequence). Data came from immunoSEQ multiplex PCR; TCRdb stores just in-frame clones and leaves some out. Of about 110,000 clones in the sample, about four fifths were seen once. The V and J genes are TRBV6-6 and TRBJ2-7, with TRBD1 identical over 8 bases. This receptor was taken from a woman in her 70s with acute or convalescent COVID-19. Sequenced sample: peripheral blood. DNA for the CDR3: TGTGCCAGCAGAACTGCAGGGGGCCTAGGCTCCTACGAGCAGTACTTC. Protein sequence: CASRTAGGLGSYEQYF.